The text below deals with one TCR beta chain. Method: immunoSEQ multiplex PCR; TCRdb's copy keeps in-frame clones and lacks some. Of about 36,000 clones detected, 88% appear once; the ten largest clones hold 0.5% to 0.65%. The sample originates from a study of T cell changes during pregnancy in multiple sclerosis. J was trimmed by 4 bases and V by 5 bases; bases with no gene match: 3. The germline V gene has CDR1 KGHSY and CDR2 FQNENV. CDR3 length: 15 residues. This sample comprised CD4+ T cells from peripheral blood mononuclear cells, obtained in the first trimester of pregnancy. The genes are TRBV16 and TRBJ2-7; 15 nucleotides match TRBD2. This TCR derives from a female donor with multiple sclerosis, enrolled in a pregnancy study. The CDR3 DNA reads TGTGCCAGCAGCAGTGGACTAGCGGGGGGGTACGAGCAGTACTTC. Encoded protein: CASSSGLAGGYEQYF.